This TCR beta chain was sequenced for a study of T-cell memory formation after mild COVID-19. Study information: TCR clusters were mostly confined to one donor each. General study points: Contracting clones localized mainly to CM and EM when CD4+ and mainly to EMRA when CD8+. Later expanders leaned toward CD4+, whereas clones contracting from day 15 to 85 were balanced CD4/CD8. Some SARS-CoV-2-responding clones were already detected in memory before infection.

This clonotype was picked up a small number of times. The antigen is undetermined. The CDR3 has 13 amino acids. V gave up 4 bases and J gave up 4 bases, with 10 bases separating them. Each CDR3 protein gets one entry after TCRdb re-called the 5' RACE reads with MiXCR. The profile covers about 350,000 distinct CDR3 sequences, with 12% to 15% appearing a single time and about a fifth taken by the ten largest. The material sequenced was PBMCs or a T cell subset sorted from them (not recorded which). The receptor was derived from a man between 18 and 29 years old who had mild COVID-19 (a few samples of this study predate the infection). Cell type and time point are not known. The chain has TRBV12-3 or TRBV12-4 and TRBJ2-5; D uncertain. CDR3 residues: CASSSLPGETQYF. In DNA, the CDR3 is TGTGCCAGCAGTTCACTGCCAGGAGAGACCCAGTACTTC.